The 2 T cell receptor beta chains presented below share a single source sample, sequenced in a study of T cell repertoires in cytomegalovirus infection. Antigens for these TCRs are unknown. TCRdb reprocessed the reads via MiXCR and lists one record per CDR3 protein. The sample has some 940,000 distinct CDR3 sequences; about 33% are singletons. The sample was cultured CD8+ T cells from PBMCs, taken from culture after CMV antigen stimulation. Receptor source: a human donor in good health (CMV status not recorded). Some clones in this sample may be carry-over from other donors' samples.

This clonotype was picked up a small number of times. The chain combines TRBV7-2 with TRBJ2-6; tentatively, D is TRBD1 (5 bases). Germline CDR1 and CDR2: SGHTA and FQGNSA. CDR3 length: 15 amino acids. V was shortened by 5 bases and J by 0 bases, with 8 bases between the two germline ends. The CDR3 spells CASSVTGSGANVLTF. The DNA of the CDR3 is TGTGCCAGCAGCGTTACAGGCTCTGGGGCCAACGTCCTGACTTTC.

This clonotype was recorded a few times. The chain's CDR3 is CASSYGRRTYNEQFF. As DNA, the CDR3 is TGTGCCAGCAGTTACGGAAGACGGACTTACAATGAGCAGTTCTTC. The J gene is TRBJ2-1, the V gene TRBV6-1; maybe TRBD2 (5 bases). This CDR3 spans 15 amino acids. Germline lookup yields CDR1 MNHNS and CDR2 SASEGT. V lost 5 bases and J 4 bases, leaving 15 bases between the germline ends.